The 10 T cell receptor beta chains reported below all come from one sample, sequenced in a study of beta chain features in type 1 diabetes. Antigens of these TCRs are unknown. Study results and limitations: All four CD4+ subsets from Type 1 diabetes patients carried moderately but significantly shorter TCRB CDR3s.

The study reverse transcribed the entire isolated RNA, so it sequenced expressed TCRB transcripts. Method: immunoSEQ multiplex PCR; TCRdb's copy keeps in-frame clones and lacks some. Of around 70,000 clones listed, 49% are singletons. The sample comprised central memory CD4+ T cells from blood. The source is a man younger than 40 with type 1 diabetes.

The CDR3 loop is CAWRGGGSEQYF. The CDR3 DNA reads as TGTGCCTGGAGAGGGGGAGGGAGTGAGCAGTACTTC. The chain has TRBV30 and TRBJ2-7; D might be TRBD2 (7 bases). The CDR3 runs 12 residues. The V gene's germline CDR1 is GTSNPN and CDR2 SVGIG (reference sequence). V lost 3 bases to trimming and J lost 7 bases, with 13 bases between them.

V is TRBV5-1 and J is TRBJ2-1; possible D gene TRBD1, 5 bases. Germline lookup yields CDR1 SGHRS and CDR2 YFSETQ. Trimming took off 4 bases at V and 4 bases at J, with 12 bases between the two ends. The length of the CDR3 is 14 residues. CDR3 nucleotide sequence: TGCGCCAGCAGCACTCCGACAGCTTACAATGAGCAGTTCTTC. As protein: CASSTPTAYNEQFF.

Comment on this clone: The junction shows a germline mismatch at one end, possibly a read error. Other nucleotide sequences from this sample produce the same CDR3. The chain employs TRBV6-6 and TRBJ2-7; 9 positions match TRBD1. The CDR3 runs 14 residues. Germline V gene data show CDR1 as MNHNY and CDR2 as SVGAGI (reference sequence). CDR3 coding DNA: TGTGCCAGCAGTTATGGGACAGGGTACAGCGAGCAGTATTTC. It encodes CASSYGTGYSEQYF.

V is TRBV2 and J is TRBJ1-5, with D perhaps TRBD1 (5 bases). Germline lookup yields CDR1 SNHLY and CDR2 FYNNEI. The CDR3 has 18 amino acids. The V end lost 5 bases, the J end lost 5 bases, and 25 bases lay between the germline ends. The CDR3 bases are TGTGCCAGCAGTCCGGATATAACGGGGCCGGGAGGCGATCAGCCCCAGCATTTT. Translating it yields CASSPDITGPGGDQPQHF.

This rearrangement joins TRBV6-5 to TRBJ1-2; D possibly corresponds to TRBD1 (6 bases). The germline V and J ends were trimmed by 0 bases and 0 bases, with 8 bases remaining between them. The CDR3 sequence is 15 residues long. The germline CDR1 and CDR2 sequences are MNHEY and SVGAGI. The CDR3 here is CASSYSDSTNYGYTF. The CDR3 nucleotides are TGTGCCAGCAGTTACTCGGACAGTACTAACTATGGCTACACCTTC.

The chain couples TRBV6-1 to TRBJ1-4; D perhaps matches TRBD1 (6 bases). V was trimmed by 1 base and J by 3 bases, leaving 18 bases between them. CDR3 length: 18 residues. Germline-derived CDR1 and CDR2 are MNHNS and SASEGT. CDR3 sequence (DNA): TGTGCCAGCAGTGAAGAAACAGGGCGGTCGGCGGCTAATGAAAAACTGTTTTTT. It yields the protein CASSEETGRSAANEKLFF.

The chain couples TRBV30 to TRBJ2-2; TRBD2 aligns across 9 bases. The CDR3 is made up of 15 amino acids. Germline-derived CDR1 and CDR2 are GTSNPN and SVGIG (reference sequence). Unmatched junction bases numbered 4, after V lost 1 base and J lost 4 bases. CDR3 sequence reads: CAWSALGLATGELFF. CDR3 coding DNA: TGTGCCTGGAGTGCCCTGGGACTAGCCACCGGGGAGCTGTTTTTT.

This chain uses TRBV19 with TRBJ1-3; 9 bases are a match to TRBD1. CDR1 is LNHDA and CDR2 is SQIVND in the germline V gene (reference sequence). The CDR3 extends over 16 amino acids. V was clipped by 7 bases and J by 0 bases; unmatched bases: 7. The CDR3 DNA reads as TGTGCCAGTACCGGACAGGGGCCCATCTCTGGAAACACCATATATTTT. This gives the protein CASTGQGPISGNTIYF. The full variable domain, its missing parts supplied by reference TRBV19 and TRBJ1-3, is DGGITQSPKYLFRKEGQNVTLSCEQNLNHDAMYWYRQDPGQGLRLIYYSQIVNDFQKGDIAEGYSVSREKKESFPLTVTSAQKNPTAFYLCASTGQGPISGNTIYFGEGSWLTVV.

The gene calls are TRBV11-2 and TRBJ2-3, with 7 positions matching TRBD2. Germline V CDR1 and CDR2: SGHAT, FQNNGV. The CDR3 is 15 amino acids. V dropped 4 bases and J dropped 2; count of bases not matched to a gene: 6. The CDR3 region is CASSSHSGHTDTQYF. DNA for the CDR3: TGTGCCAGCAGCTCCCATAGCGGGCACACAGATACGCAGTATTTT.

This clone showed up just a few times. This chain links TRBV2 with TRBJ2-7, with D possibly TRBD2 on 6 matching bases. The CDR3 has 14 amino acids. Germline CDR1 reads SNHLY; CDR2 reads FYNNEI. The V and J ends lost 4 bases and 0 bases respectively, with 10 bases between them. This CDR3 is CASSAARDSYEQYF. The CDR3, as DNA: TGTGCCAGCAGTGCAGCGCGGGACTCCTACGAGCAGTACTTC.